Reported below is one T cell receptor beta chain. The antigen is undetermined. J gave up 3 bases and V 4 bases, and 2 bases lay outside the gene matches. The CDR3 is made up of 13 amino acids. Germline values: CDR1 SQVTM, CDR2 ANQGSEA. MiXCR was run by TCRdb on the 5' RACE reads, yielding one entry per CDR3 protein. Of some 250,000 distinct CDR3 sequences in the sample, 7.5% to 10% were seen once. This entry comes from a study of T-cell memory formation after mild COVID-19. Study information: TCR clusters were mostly donor specific. Study results and limitations: Unconfirmed was the SARS-CoV-2 specificity of second-wave clones that peaked on day 37.

The sample consisted of PBMCs or a T cell subset sorted from them (not recorded which). This receptor was taken from a man in his late teens or twenties who had mild COVID-19 (a few samples of this study predate the infection). Cell type and time point are not known. This rearrangement joins TRBV29-1 to TRBJ2-7, with 11 positions matching TRBD1. Written as DNA, the CDR3 is TGCAGCGTTGGGGACAGGGGGAACTACGAGCAGTACTTC. It specifies CSVGDRGNYEQYF.